The 6 T cell receptor beta chains below all came from one sample that was sequenced in a study of a mutant IDH1 vaccine in newly diagnosed glioma. Time point: baseline, week 1 (first vaccination visit). Treatment: pre-vaccination baseline after standard-of-care therapy. Assay: immunoSEQ multiplex PCR; the TCRdb copy retains only in-frame clones and omits some. Among about 35,000 clones listed, more than 70% were seen once. The sequencing used peripheral blood mononuclear cells (PBMCs), collected from a glioma patient treated with radiotherapy, temozolomide or both. All receptors come from a man aged 50 to 59 with glioma. Some clones in this sample may be carry-over from other donors' samples.

J is TRBJ2-7 and V is TRBV6-5; no reliable D call. The CDR3 runs 12 residues. Germline V gene sequence: CDR1 MNHEY, CDR2 SVGAGI. The V gene lost 8 bases and the J gene lost 6 bases, with 14 bases spanning the gap. In DNA, the CDR3 is TGTGCCAGCGGCCGGTCTGTCCCCGAGCAGTACTTC. Protein: CASGRSVPEQYF.

This chain uses TRBV28 with TRBJ2-3, with 10 bases matching TRBD2. This CDR3 spans 15 amino acids. Per the germline V gene, CDR1 is MDHEN and CDR2 is SYDVKM. Trimming at V came to 6 bases and at J to 6 bases, leaving 9 bases not matched to a gene. The CDR3, as DNA: TGTGCCAGCAGCGGACTAGCGGCAATGGCGGATACGCAGTATTTT. The encoded protein is CASSGLAAMADTQYF.

This sequence joins TRBV7-9 and TRBJ2-5, with TRBD1 identical over 7 bases. V shed 1 base and J 7 bases; nucleotides not matched to a gene: 9. The CDR3 contains 15 residues. Germline V gene sequence: CDR1 SEHNR, CDR2 FQNEAQ (reference sequence). The CDR3 region is CASSLVGQVAGTQYF. In DNA form, the CDR3 reads TGTGCCAGCAGCTTAGTTGGACAGGTAGCTGGGACCCAGTACTTC. The full variable domain, in which reference TRBV7-9 and TRBJ2-5 provide the parts outside the CDR3, is DTGVSQNPRHKITKRGQNVTFRCDPISEHNRLYWYRQTLGQGPEFLTYFQNEAQLEKSRLLSDRFSAERPKGSFSTLEIQRTEQGDSAMYLCASSLVGQVAGTQYFGPGTRLLVL.

The chain carries TRBV19 and TRBJ1-5, with D maybe TRBD1 (6 bases). V dropped 6 bases and J dropped 16 bases, with 16 bases sitting between them. In germline, CDR1 is LNHDA, CDR2 SQIVND (reference sequence). The CDR3 sequence is 11 residues long. Here the CDR3 reads CASSIGGRRHF. DNA for the CDR3: TGTGCCAGTAGCATCGGGGGCCGCCGACATTTT. The full variable domain, in which reference TRBV19 and TRBJ1-5 provide the parts outside the CDR3, is DGGITQSPKYLFRKEGQNVTLSCEQNLNHDAMYWYRQDPGQGLRLIYYSQIVNDFQKGDIAEGYSVSREKKESFPLTVTSAQKNPTAFYLCASSIGGRRHFGDGTRLSIL.

The chain uses TRBV5-5 and TRBJ1-1; 8 bases line up with TRBD1. Germline loops: CDR1 SGHKS, CDR2 YYEKEE (reference sequence). Trimming removed 5 bases from V and 3 bases from J; junction bases left unmatched: 9. The CDR3 contains 15 residues. CDR3 sequence (DNA): TGTGCCAGCAGGGTGGCAGGGGGCGAAGACACTGAAGCTTTCTTT. It yields the protein CASRVAGGEDTEAFF.

The chain carries TRBV13 and TRBJ1-2; D gene ambiguous. The CDR3 runs 15 residues. Germline CDR1 PRHDT, CDR2 FYEKMQ (reference sequence). V dropped 0 bases and J dropped 1 base, with 9 bases sitting between them. CDR3 residues: CASSLGAADNYGYTF. CDR3 sequence (DNA): TGTGCCAGCAGCTTAGGAGCGGCCGATAACTATGGCTACACCTTC. The full variable domain, with the rest looked up from reference TRBV13 and TRBJ1-2, is AAGVIQSPRHLIKEKRETATLKCYPIPRHDTVYWYQQGPGQDPQFLISFYEKMQSDKGSIPDRFSAQQFSDYHSELNMSSLELGDSALYFCASSLGAADNYGYTFGSGTRLTVV.